Following are 13 T cell receptor beta chains from one sample sequenced in a study of patients and donors after allogeneic stem cell transplantation. TCRdb analysed the RT-PCR reads with MiXCR anew, one entry per CDR3 protein. The data show fewer than 200,000 distinct CDR3 sequences, roughly 30% seen once. Specimen: blood, either unsorted or a sorted T cell fraction (not recorded which). The receptors were gathered from a human donor who was either an allogeneic HSCT recipient or a stem cell or donor lymphocyte infusion donor (not recorded which). It is not recorded whose cells these are; they may come from a transplant donor.

The chain is built from TRBV10-3 and TRBJ2-5, with D possibly being TRBD1 (6 bases). Germline CDR1 is ENHRY and CDR2 is SYGVKD. V was clipped by 7 bases and J by 3 bases, with 12 bases between them. CDR3 length equals 13 residues. The DNA of the CDR3 is TGTGCCATCAAGGGGAACAGGGAAGAGACCCAGTACTTC. Amino acid sequence: CAIKGNREETQYF.

The chain employs TRBV20-1 and TRBJ2-7, with 9 bases aligning to TRBD2. The V gene's germline CDR1 is DFQATT and CDR2 SNEGSKA (reference sequence). Trimming at V came to 3 bases and at J to 4 bases, leaving 7 bases not matched to a gene. This CDR3 region has 14 residues. This CDR3 reads CSASALAGRYEQYF. The CDR3 coding sequence is TGCAGTGCTAGCGCTCTAGCGGGACGATACGAGCAGTACTTC.

This chain links TRBV18 with TRBJ1-3, with D unresolved. Per germline, CDR1 KGHSH and CDR2 LQKENI. The CDR3 extends over 16 amino acids. V was trimmed by 1 base and J by 0 bases, leaving 10 bases between them. CDR3 amino acids: CASSPLGSRSGNTIYF. In nucleotides, the CDR3 is TGTGCCAGCTCACCACTGGGCAGCCGCTCTGGAAACACCATATATTTT. The full variable domain, completed using reference TRBV18 and TRBJ1-3, is NAGVMQNPRHLVRRRGQEARLRCSPMKGHSHVYWYRQLPEEGLKFMVYLQKENIIDESGMPKERFSAEFPKEGPSILRIQQVVRGDSAAYFCASSPLGSRSGNTIYFGEGSWLTVV.

In its sample, this clonotype was seen a few times. Here the CDR3 reads CASALGETQEGYEQYF. In DNA, the CDR3 is TGCGCCAGCGCGCTCGGGGAGACCCAGGAAGGGTACGAGCAGTACTTC. The V and J genes are TRBV4-3 and TRBJ2-7, with TRBD2 as a possible D gene (5 bases). V dropped 8 bases and J dropped 4 bases, with 24 bases sitting between them. The CDR3 spans 16 residues. The germline gives CDR1 LGHNA, CDR2 YSLEER.

Here the CDR3 reads CASSLVIGTPLGQFF. The CDR3 DNA sequence: TGTGCCAGCAGCTTAGTAATAGGGACCCCCCTGGGGCAGTTCTTC. This sequence joins TRBV7-2 and TRBJ2-1; either TRBD1 or TRBD2 may supply D (5 bases each). V was shortened by 1 base and J by 12 bases, with 19 bases between the two germline ends. Germline assignment: CDR1 SGHTA and CDR2 FQGNSA. This CDR3 is built from 15 residues.

The rearrangement links TRBV9 to TRBJ2-6; 13 nucleotides match TRBD2. This CDR3 has 18 residues. Germline lookup yields CDR1 SGDLS and CDR2 YYNGEE. V was pared by 2 bases and J by 0 bases, with 2 bases of the junction left unmatched. CDR3 nucleotide sequence: TGTGCCAGCAGCGTGGGACTAGCGGGAACCTCTGGGGCCAACGTCCTGACTTTC. This gives the protein CASSVGLAGTSGANVLTF. Variable domain in full (rest from reference TRBV9 and TRBJ2-6): DSGVTQTPKHLITATGQRVTLRCSPRSGDLSVYWYQQSLDQGLQFLIQYYNGEERAKGNILERFSAQQFPDLHSELNLSSLELGDSALYFCASSVGLAGTSGANVLTFGAGSRLTVL.

This clonotype has just a few counts. The chain carries TRBV5-1 and TRBJ2-3; 8 nucleotides agree with TRBD2. J was trimmed by 4 bases and V by 0 bases; bases with no gene match: 4. Germline assignment: CDR1 SGHRS and CDR2 YFSETQ. The CDR3 runs to 15 residues. CDR3 sequence (DNA): TGCGCCAGCAGCTTGGCCCCGGGAGGGTCAGATACGCAGTATTTT. Its protein is CASSLAPGGSDTQYF.

This chain uses TRBV7-6 with TRBJ2-2; D is uncertain. Trimming removed 1 base from V and 5 bases from J, with 14 bases in between. CDR3 length: 16 amino acids. In germline, CDR1 is SGHVS, CDR2 FNYEAQ. This CDR3 reads CASSLVPLGFTGELFF. CDR3 in DNA: TGTGCCAGCAGCTTAGTGCCCCTGGGCTTTACCGGGGAGCTGTTTTTT.

This clonotype was counted a few times. The V gene is TRBV15, the J gene TRBJ1-5; no firm D call. V lost 1 base and J lost 5, with 9 bases in between. CDR1 and CDR2 (germline): LNHNV, YYDKDF (reference sequence). CDR3 size: 14 residues. CDR3 residues: CATSRGGFDQPQHF. CDR3 nucleotides: TGTGCCACCAGCAGAGGAGGTTTTGATCAGCCCCAGCATTTT.

This clonotype was counted between two and nine times. This chain links TRBV9 with TRBJ2-7; 9 bases are a match to TRBD1. Per germline, CDR1 SGDLS and CDR2 YYNGEE. With V trimmed by 3 bases and J by 3 bases, 7 bases remained unmatched. There are 15 residues in the CDR3. CDR3 nucleotide sequence: TGTGCCAGCAGCGAAGGGGACAGGGTTTACTACGAGCAGTACTTC. Protein: CASSEGDRVYYEQYF.

This chain uses TRBV4-3 with TRBJ2-7, with 7 bases aligning to TRBD1. V shed 3 bases, J shed 3 bases, and the junction held 5 bases outside the gene matches. Per the germline V gene, CDR1 is LGHNA and CDR2 is YSLEER. The CDR3 sequence is 14 residues long. The CDR3 sequence is CASSHIRDSYEQYF. The CDR3 DNA sequence: TGCGCCAGCAGCCATATCCGGGACAGCTACGAGCAGTACTTC.

The chain recombines TRBV12-3 or TRBV12-4 with TRBJ2-1; perhaps TRBD2 as D (6 bases). The CDR3 is 15 amino acids. V lost 3 bases and J lost 3, with 12 bases in between. The CDR3 nucleotides are TGTGCCAGCAGTTTCGGGACTTACGTCTACAATGAGCAGTTCTTC. Translation gives CASSFGTYVYNEQFF.

This clonotype showed up many times. The chain joins TRBV27 to TRBJ2-1; 7 bases line up with TRBD2. The V gene end was trimmed by 3 bases and the J gene end by 7 bases; junction bases not matched to a gene: 6. The CDR3 runs 14 residues. The V gene's germline CDR1 is MNHEY and CDR2 SMNVEV (reference sequence). This chain's CDR3 is CASSFREVGNEQFF. The CDR3 DNA follows: TGTGCCAGCAGTTTCCGGGAGGTAGGGAATGAGCAGTTCTTC.